This T cell receptor beta chain was documented in a study of CD8 T cells in Susac syndrome. The CDR3 runs to 11 residues. Germline V gene sequence: CDR1 SQVTM, CDR2 ANQGSEA. The V end lost 7 bases, the J end lost 16 bases, and 20 bases lay between the germline ends. RNA, at about 0.45 to 1 ug, was reverse transcribed with random hexamers. In TCRdb, the immunoSEQ multiplex PCR reads were re-called with MiXCR into one record per CDR3 protein. The sample holds roughly 140,000 distinct CDR3 sequences, nearly 97% seen once. This chain joins TRBV29-1 and TRBJ2-1, with D possibly being TRBD1 (6 bases). The sample comprised CD8+ T cells from PBMCs. The TCR comes from a human donor with multiple sclerosis. CDR3 loop: CSANRDGVEFF. As DNA, the CDR3 is TGCAGCGCCAACAGGGATGGCGTGGAATTCTTC.